This passage covers 26 T cell receptor beta chains from one sample sequenced in a study of T cell changes during pregnancy in multiple sclerosis. Profiling relied on immunoSEQ multiplex PCR, and the TCRdb table lists in-frame clones only, not all of them. This table holds some 46,000 clones, about 90% found once. This sample comprised CD4+ T cells from peripheral blood mononuclear cells, obtained after pregnancy. The receptor source for this set is a female donor with multiple sclerosis, enrolled in a pregnancy study.

The chain joins TRBV18 to TRBJ2-2; D unresolved. Between the trimmed V and J ends, which lost 5 bases and 2 bases, there was a span of 15 bases. Germline CDR1 is KGHSH and CDR2 is LQKENI. The CDR3 has 16 residues. Here the CDR3 reads CASSGSFGVNTGELFF. The CDR3 DNA follows: TGTGCCAGCTCAGGGTCTTTCGGAGTTAACACCGGGGAGCTGTTTTTT.

The rearrangement links TRBV27 to TRBJ2-6; weak D call: TRBD1 (5 bases). Germline CDR1 MNHEY, CDR2 SMNVEV (reference sequence). This CDR3 comprises 18 residues. With 6 bases removed from V and 0 bases from J, the gap between germline ends came to 18 bases. CDR3 residues: CASRLGTGTFSGANVLTF. In nucleotides, the CDR3 is TGTGCCAGCAGACTGGGCACAGGAACCTTCTCTGGGGCCAACGTCCTGACTTTC.

The chain couples TRBV28 to TRBJ2-4, with D tentatively TRBD2 (5 bases). Trimming cost V 6 bases and J 3 bases, with 12 bases left between them. The CDR3 consists of 14 residues. Germline CDR1 and CDR2: MDHEN and SYDVKM. CDR3 nucleotide sequence: TGTGCCAGCAGGCCATCCGGGGTCAAAAACATTCAGTACTTC. Encoded protein: CASRPSGVKNIQYF.

V is TRBV9 and J is TRBJ2-1; 11 bases align to TRBD1. V lost 3 bases, J lost 7 bases, and 6 bases stayed unmatched. This CDR3 has 15 residues. The V gene's germline CDR1 is SGDLS and CDR2 YYNGEE. Here the CDR3 DNA reads TGTGCCAGCAGCGCAAGGGACAGGGGGTGGAATGAGCAGTTCTTC. Translated, it gives CASSARDRGWNEQFF.

The chain carries TRBV2 and TRBJ2-5; perhaps TRBD1 as D (6 bases). V was pared by 6 bases and J by 5 bases, with 13 bases between. CDR3 length: 13 amino acids. Germline V gene lookup returns CDR1 SNHLY and CDR2 FYNNEI. This chain's CDR3 is CASRGQFTETQYF. In nucleotides, the CDR3 is TGTGCCAGCAGAGGACAGTTTACGGAGACCCAGTACTTC.

The chain recombines TRBV27 with TRBJ2-7; 7 nucleotides match TRBD1. The CDR3 has 15 amino acids. The trim removed 2 bases at V and 0 bases at J, leaving 4 bases unmatched. Germline lookup yields CDR1 MNHEY and CDR2 SMNVEV (reference sequence). In DNA form, the CDR3 reads TGTGCCAGCAGTTTACGACAGGGTCTCTCCTACGAGCAGTACTTC. It yields the protein CASSLRQGLSYEQYF.

The chain combines TRBV18 with TRBJ2-2; D possibly corresponds to TRBD1 (5 bases). Looked up from germline, CDR1 is KGHSH and CDR2 is LQKENI. Trimming shortened V by 5 bases and J by 3 bases, and 13 bases separated the two germline ends. The CDR3 contains 15 residues. The CDR3 nucleotides are TGTGCCAGCTCATTCTTAGGGGCGGACACCGGGGAGCTGTTTTTT. Protein sequence: CASSFLGADTGELFF.

V and J are TRBV6-1 and TRBJ2-6; 7 bases match TRBD1. V was clipped by 7 bases and J by 3 bases; unmatched bases: 6. CDR1 and CDR2 (germline): MNHNS, SASEGT. The CDR3 spans 15 residues. CDR3 sequence: CASIGGAGGANVLTF. The CDR3 region has the DNA TGTGCCAGCATAGGGGGCGCTGGTGGGGCCAACGTCCTGACTTTC.

This clone has a handful of counts. The chain couples TRBV6-1 to TRBJ1-1, with 8 bases matching TRBD1. CDR3 length equals 15 residues. V was clipped by 6 bases and J by 1 base; unmatched bases: 7. Germline CDR1 is MNHNS and CDR2 is SASEGT. In DNA, the CDR3 is TGTGCCAGCAGCCCTTACGGGACAGGGAACACTGAAGCTTTCTTT. Protein sequence: CASSPYGTGNTEAFF.

The CDR3 bases are TGTGCCAGCACCCAGCGGGGTCGCACCTACAATGAGCAGTTCTTC. This gives the protein CASTQRGRTYNEQFF. The chain combines TRBV7-8 with TRBJ2-1; the match to TRBD2 covers 7 bases. Trimming removed 7 bases from V and 2 bases from J; junction bases left unmatched: 8. The CDR3 loop spans 15 amino acids. Germline V gives CDR1 SGHVS, CDR2 FQNEAQ.

The chain employs TRBV29-1 and TRBJ2-5, with 7 bases aligning to TRBD2. The CDR3 runs 12 residues. With 5 bases clipped from V and 1 base from J, the junction kept 1 base outside the gene matches. Per the germline V gene, CDR1 is SQVTM and CDR2 is ANQGSEA. Here the CDR3 reads CSVRLAQETQYF. The CDR3 nucleotides read TGCAGCGTTAGACTAGCCCAAGAGACCCAGTACTTC.

The chain combines TRBV6-6 with TRBJ1-1; 7 nucleotides align to TRBD1. Germline V gives CDR1 MNHNY, CDR2 SVGAGI (reference sequence). The junction had 8 bases not matched to a gene; V was cut back by 8 bases and J by 2 bases. The CDR3 spans 14 residues. In DNA, the CDR3 is TGTGCCAGCCGAGAGACAGGGACCAACACTGAAGCTTTCTTT. Its translation is CASRETGTNTEAFF.

This chain uses TRBV9 with TRBJ2-5, with D perhaps matching TRBD1 (6 bases). This CDR3 comprises 15 residues. CDR1 is SGDLS and CDR2 is YYNGEE in the germline V gene. V lost 3 bases, J lost 7 bases, and 19 bases lay in between. CDR3 sequence: CASSDSGAGEWTQYF. CDR3 nucleotides: TGTGCCAGCAGCGACTCAGGGGCCGGGGAGTGGACCCAGTACTTC. Based on the CDR3 plus reference TRBV9 and TRBJ2-5, the full variable domain is DSGVTQTPKHLITATGQRVTLRCSPRSGDLSVYWYQQSLDQGLQFLIQYYNGEERAKGNILERFSAQQFPDLHSELNLSSLELGDSALYFCASSDSGAGEWTQYFGPGTRLLVL.

The gene calls are TRBV19 and TRBJ1-1; possibly TRBD1 for D (6 bases). CDR1 and CDR2 from the germline V gene are LNHDA and SQIVND (reference sequence). This CDR3 region has 17 residues. V lost 4 bases and J lost 1, with 19 bases in between. CDR3 protein: CASSTRQASTKNTEAFF. For the CDR3, the DNA is TGTGCCAGTAGTACCCGACAGGCCTCTACTAAGAACACTGAAGCTTTCTTT.

A single count supports this clone. J is TRBJ2-2 and V is TRBV4-3, with 7 bases fitting TRBD2. CDR3 size: 16 residues. V lost 6 bases, J lost 4 bases, and 11 bases stayed unmatched. Germline V CDR1 and CDR2: LGHNA, YSLEER. CDR3 in DNA: TGCGCCAGCAGTTATACCGGGAGGAGGGGCACCGGGGAGCTGTTTTTT. Its protein product is CASSYTGRRGTGELFF.

The rearrangement links TRBV19 to TRBJ2-7, with TRBD2 as a possible D gene (5 bases). Germline CDR1 is LNHDA and CDR2 is SQIVND (reference sequence). The CDR3 is made up of 14 amino acids. The germline V and J ends were trimmed by 3 bases and 2 bases, with 11 bases remaining between them. The CDR3 coding sequence is TGTGCCAGTAGTATCTTAGGGAGAGCCTACGAGCAGTACTTC. It encodes CASSILGRAYEQYF.

This chain connects TRBV5-1 to TRBJ2-2; D is perhaps TRBD2 (6 bases). The germline V gene encodes CDR1 SGHRS and CDR2 YFSETQ. Trimming removed 2 bases at V and 0 bases at J, with 14 bases between. The CDR3 spans 17 residues. CDR3 bases: TGCGCCAGCAGCTTCGGGTTGGGACTGGCGAACACCGGGGAGCTGTTTTTT. This gives the protein CASSFGLGLANTGELFF.

The chain recombines TRBV18 with TRBJ1-1; no reliable D call. The length of the CDR3 is 12 residues. V lost 3 bases and J 9 bases, leaving 11 bases between the germline ends. CDR1 and CDR2 (germline): KGHSH, LQKENI. The CDR3 DNA sequence: TGTGCCAGCTCACCGCGGCAGTACAAAGCTTTCTTT. Translated: CASSPRQYKAFF.

The chain couples TRBV18 to TRBJ1-2; D is ambiguous. Germline assignment: CDR1 KGHSH and CDR2 LQKENI. V lost 4 bases and J lost 4, with 10 bases in between. The CDR3 has 13 residues. The CDR3 DNA reads as TGTGCCAGCTCACTTACGGACTCCTATGGCTACACCTTC. This translates into CASSLTDSYGYTF.

This sequence joins TRBV30 and TRBJ1-1; D gene uncertain. Germline V gives CDR1 GTSNPN, CDR2 SVGIG (reference sequence). The ends were cut back, 2 bases at V and 2 bases at J, with 6 bases in the middle. The CDR3 contains 12 residues. CDR3 in amino acids: CAWSYSNTEAFF. DNA of the CDR3: TGTGCCTGGAGTTACAGCAACACTGAAGCTTTCTTT.

This rearrangement joins TRBV4-1 to TRBJ2-7; 9 bases line up with TRBD1. The CDR3 totals 15 residues. Per germline, CDR1 MGHRA and CDR2 YSYEKL. J lost 13 bases, V lost 1 base, and 14 bases had no gene match. CDR3 in DNA: TGCGCCAGCAGCCAAGCGGCGCGACAGGGGGAAGGGGAATACTTC. This encodes CASSQAARQGEGEYF.

The chain uses TRBV5-1 and TRBJ1-1; D remains ambiguous. V was pared by 6 bases and J by 1 base, with 16 bases between. The CDR3 runs 15 residues. Germline V lookup: CDR1 SGHRS, CDR2 YFSETQ. CDR3 residues: CASKFEGIGNTEAFF. CDR3 in DNA: TGCGCCAGCAAGTTTGAGGGAATAGGGAACACTGAAGCTTTCTTT.

The J gene is TRBJ2-1, the V gene TRBV6-4, with TRBD2 matching 15 bases. With 5 bases clipped from V and 5 bases from J, the junction kept 10 bases outside the gene matches. The CDR3 loop spans 18 amino acids. Germline CDR1 MRHNA, CDR2 SNTAGT. The DNA of the CDR3 is TGTGCCAGCAGTCGAAATGGACTAGCGGGAGGGAGGGACAATGAGCAGTTCTTC. Protein sequence: CASSRNGLAGGRDNEQFF.

The rearrangement links TRBV5-5 to TRBJ2-1; TRBD1 matches at 8 bases. Per the germline V gene, CDR1 is SGHKS and CDR2 is YYEKEE (reference sequence). This CDR3 contains 15 residues. V trimming: 4 bases; J trimming: 15 bases; junction bases outside the gene matches: 18. CDR3 bases: TGTGCCAGCAGCCGGGCTGCGGAAACAGGGGGGATTACGTTCTTC. Encoded protein: CASSRAAETGGITFF. Together with reference TRBV5-5 and TRBJ2-1, the CDR3 gives the full variable domain: DAGVTQSPTHLIKTRGQQVTLRCSPISGHKSVSWYQQVLGQGPQFIFQYYEKEERGRGNFPDRFSARQFPNYSSELNVNALLLGDSALYLCASSRAAETGGITFFGPGTRLTVL.

DNA for the CDR3: TGTGCCAGCAGCTTTAGCGGGAGGGGAGAGACCCAGTACTTC. Translation gives CASSFSGRGETQYF. This chain links TRBV6-5 with TRBJ2-5; 11 bases fit TRBD2. The germline V gene encodes CDR1 MNHEY and CDR2 SVGAGI. The CDR3 runs 14 residues. Trimming removed 6 bases from V and 4 bases from J; junction bases left unmatched: 4.

The rearrangement uses TRBV9 and TRBJ2-3; no definite D call. This CDR3 has 16 amino acids. Per the germline V gene, CDR1 is SGDLS and CDR2 is YYNGEE. Trimming took 2 bases from V and 0 from J, leaving 13 bases between them. CDR3 loop: CASSVKSETSTDTQYF. CDR3 DNA: TGTGCCAGCAGCGTTAAATCCGAAACTAGCACAGATACGCAGTATTTT.